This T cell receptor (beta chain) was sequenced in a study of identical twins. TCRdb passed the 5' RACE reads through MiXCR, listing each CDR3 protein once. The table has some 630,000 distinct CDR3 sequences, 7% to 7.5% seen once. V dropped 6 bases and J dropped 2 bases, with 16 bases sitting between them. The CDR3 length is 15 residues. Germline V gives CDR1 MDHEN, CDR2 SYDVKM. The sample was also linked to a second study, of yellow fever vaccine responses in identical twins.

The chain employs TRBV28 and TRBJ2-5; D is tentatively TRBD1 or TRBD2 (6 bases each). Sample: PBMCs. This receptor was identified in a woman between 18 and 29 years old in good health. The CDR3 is CASRPGGSLQETQYF. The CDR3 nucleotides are TGTGCCAGCAGACCCGGGGGCAGCTTACAAGAGACCCAGTACTTC.